This T cell receptor (beta chain) was sequenced in a study of somatic mutations in cytotoxic T cells in rheumatoid arthritis. Methods used by the authors: Among patient CD8+ clones larger than 1%, matches to published virus-specific TCRB sequences were rare. TCRdb's table, derived via immunoSEQ multiplex PCR, lists solely in-frame clones and lacks some. The V and J calls and clone size come from that table; D and trimming were worked out from the DNA. This sample has 15,000 or so clones; about 80% occur once, and the top ten carry under 25%. This CDR3 comprises 16 residues. Germline V CDR1 and CDR2: WSHSY, SAAADI. V dropped 8 bases and J dropped 6; count of bases not matched to a gene: 18.

Sequencing was carried out using CD8+ T cells sorted from blood. The TCR comes from an adult with rheumatoid arthritis. The V and J genes are TRBV10-2 and TRBJ1-2; 7 bases match TRBD1. As DNA, the CDR3 is TGCGCCAGCGGACCGGGACAGCTCTTCGGAGGACATGGCTACACCTTC. Protein: CASGPGQLFGGHGYTF.